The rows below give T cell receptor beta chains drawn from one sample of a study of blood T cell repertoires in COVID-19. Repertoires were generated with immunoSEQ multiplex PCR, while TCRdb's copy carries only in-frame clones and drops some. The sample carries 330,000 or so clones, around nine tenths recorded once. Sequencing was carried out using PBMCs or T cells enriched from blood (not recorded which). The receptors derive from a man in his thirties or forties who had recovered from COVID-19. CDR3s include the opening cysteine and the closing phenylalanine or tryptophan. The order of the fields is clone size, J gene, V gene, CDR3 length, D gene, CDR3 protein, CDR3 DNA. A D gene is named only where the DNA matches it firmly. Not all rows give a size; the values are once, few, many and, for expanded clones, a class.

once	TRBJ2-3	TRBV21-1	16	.	CASSRTGGFSTDTQYF	TGTGCCAGCAGTAGGACAGGGGGTTTTAGCACAGATACGCAGTATTTT
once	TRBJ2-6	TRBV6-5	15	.	CASTNRHSGANVLTF	TGTGCCAGCACGAACAGGCACTCTGGGGCCAACGTCCTGACTTTC
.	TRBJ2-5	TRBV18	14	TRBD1	CASSPDRSGETQYF	TGTGCCAGCTCACCGGACAGGTCAGGAGAGACCCAGTACTTC
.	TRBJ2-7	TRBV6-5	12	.	CASKARSYEQYF	TGTGCCAGTAAGGCGCGGTCCTACGAGCAGTACTTC
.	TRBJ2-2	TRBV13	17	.	CASSLFGAGVGTGELFF	TGTGCCAGCAGCTTATTCGGCGCAGGGGTGGGGACCGGGGAGCTGTTTTTT
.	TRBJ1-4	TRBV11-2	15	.	CASSVNGATNEKLFF	TGTGCCAGCAGCGTAAACGGAGCAACTAATGAAAAACTGTTTTTT
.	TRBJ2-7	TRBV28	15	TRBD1	CASSAYRGKSYEQYF	TGTGCCAGCAGTGCCTACAGGGGGAAATCCTACGAGCAGTACTTC
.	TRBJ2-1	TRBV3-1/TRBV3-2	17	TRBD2	CASSQVGGFNLGGEQFF	TGTGCCAGCAGCCAAGTGGGAGGGTTCAACCTTGGGGGTGAGCAGTTCTTC
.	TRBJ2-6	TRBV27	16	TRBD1	CASTGGDRAGANVLTF	TGTGCCAGCACCGGAGGAGACAGGGCTGGGGCCAACGTCCTGACTTTC
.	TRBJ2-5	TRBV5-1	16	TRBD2	CASSLSSGGTGETQYF	TGCGCCAGCAGCTTATCTAGCGGGGGAACCGGGGAGACCCAGTACTTC
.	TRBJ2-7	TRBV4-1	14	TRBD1	CASSHGTGVLEQYF	TGCGCCAGCAGCCATGGGACAGGAGTACTCGAGCAGTACTTC
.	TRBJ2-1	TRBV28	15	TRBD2	CASSLTSGITNEQFF	TGTGCCAGCAGTTTAACTAGCGGAATCACAAATGAGCAGTTCTTC
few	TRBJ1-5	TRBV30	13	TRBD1	CAWSPGQRQPQHF	TGTGCCTGGAGCCCGGGACAGAGACAGCCCCAGCATTTT
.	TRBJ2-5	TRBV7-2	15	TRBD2	CASSLAGTSGETQYF	TGTGCCAGCAGCTTAGCCGGGACTAGTGGGGAGACCCAGTACTTC
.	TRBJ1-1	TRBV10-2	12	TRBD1	CASSGGQGEAFF	TGCGCCAGCAGTGGGGGACAGGGGGAAGCTTTCTTT
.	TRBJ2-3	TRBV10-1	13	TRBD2	CASSGTSPDTQYF	TGCGCCAGCAGTGGGACTAGCCCAGATACGCAGTATTTT
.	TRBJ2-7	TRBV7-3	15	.	CASSPRQARRHEQYF	TGTGCCAGCAGCCCCCGACAGGCCAGACGCCACGAGCAGTACTTC
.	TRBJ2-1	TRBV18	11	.	CASSPVYEQFF	TGTGCCAGCTCACCAGTATATGAGCAGTTCTTC
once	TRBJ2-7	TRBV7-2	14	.	CASSLSQGGYEQYF	TGTGCCAGCAGCTTAAGCCAGGGGGGCTACGAGCAGTACTTC
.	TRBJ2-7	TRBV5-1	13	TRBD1	CASSPGQFDEQYF	TGCGCCAGCAGCCCGGGACAGTTTGACGAGCAGTACTTC
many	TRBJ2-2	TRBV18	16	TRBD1	CASSPSQTGDTGELFF	TGTGCCAGCTCACCCTCCCAGACAGGGGACACCGGGGAGCTGTTTTTT
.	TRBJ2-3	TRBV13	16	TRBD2	CASSSGRVLKTDTQYF	TGTGCCAGCAGCTCCGGGAGGGTCCTAAAGACAGATACGCAGTATTTT
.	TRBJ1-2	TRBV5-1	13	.	CASSLGTVGGYTF	TGCGCCAGCAGCTTGGGGACAGTGGGGGGCTACACCTTC
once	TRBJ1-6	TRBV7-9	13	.	CASLQGNNSPLHF	TGTGCCAGCTTACAGGGTAATAATTCACCCCTCCACTTT
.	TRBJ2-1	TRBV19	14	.	CASSMGGGPNEQFF	TGTGCCAGTAGTATGGGGGGGGGCCCCAATGAGCAGTTCTTC
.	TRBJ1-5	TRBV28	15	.	CATREGAYSNQPQHF	TGTGCCACCAGGGAAGGGGCTTACAGCAATCAGCCCCAGCATTTT
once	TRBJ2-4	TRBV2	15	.	CASSEGGNPLNIQYF	TGTGCCAGCAGTGAAGGGGGCAACCCCTTAAACATTCAGTACTTC
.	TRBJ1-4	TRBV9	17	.	CASSVYGGGVTNEKLFF	TGTGCCAGCAGCGTATACGGGGGAGGGGTAACTAATGAAAAACTGTTTTTT
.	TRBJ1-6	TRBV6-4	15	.	CASIGTGSRYSPLHF	TGTGCCAGCATCGGAACAGGGAGTAGGTATTCACCCCTCCACTTT
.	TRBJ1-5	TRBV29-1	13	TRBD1	CSVSQGADQPQHF	TGCAGCGTTTCTCAGGGGGCGGATCAGCCCCAGCATTTT
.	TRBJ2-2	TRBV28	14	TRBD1	CASSSPTGAGELFF	TGTGCCAGCAGTTCACCGACAGGGGCCGGGGAGCTGTTTTTT
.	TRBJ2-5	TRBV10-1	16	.	CASSEFRGTPQETQYF	TGCGCCAGCAGTGAGTTTCGGGGGACGCCTCAAGAGACCCAGTACTTC
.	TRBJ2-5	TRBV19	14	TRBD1	CASRAQGFGETQYF	TGTGCCAGTAGAGCACAGGGGTTCGGGGAGACCCAGTACTTC
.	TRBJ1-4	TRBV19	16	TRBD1	CASSIKTGTGDEKLFF	TGTGCCAGTAGTATCAAGACCGGGACAGGAGATGAAAAACTGTTTTTT
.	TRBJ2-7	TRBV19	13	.	CASSTTRSYEQYF	TGTGCCAGTAGCACGACTCGGTCCTACGAGCAGTACTTC
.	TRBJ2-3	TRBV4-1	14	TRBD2	CASSRGLAPDTQYF	TGCGCCAGCAGCCGAGGACTAGCCCCAGATACGCAGTATTTT
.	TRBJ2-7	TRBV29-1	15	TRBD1	CSVSGDAGTGDEQYF	TGCAGCGTTTCGGGAGATGCCGGGACAGGGGACGAGCAGTACTTC
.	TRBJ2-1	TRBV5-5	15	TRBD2	CASSRGGGAWNEQFF	TGTGCCAGCAGCCGTGGCGGGGGGGCGTGGAATGAGCAGTTCTTC
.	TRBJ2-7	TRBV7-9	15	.	CASSLVGSFSYEQYF	TGTGCCAGCAGCTTAGTTGGCAGTTTCTCCTACGAGCAGTACTTC
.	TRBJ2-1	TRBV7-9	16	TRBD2	CAFPSGGARSYNEQFF	TGTGCCTTTCCTAGCGGGGGGGCCAGGTCCTACAATGAGCAGTTCTTC
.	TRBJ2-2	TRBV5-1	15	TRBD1	CAVRGGHGATGELFF	TGCGCCGTGCGAGGGGGCCATGGTGCCACCGGGGAGCTGTTTTTT